The 22 T cell receptor beta chains below all came from one sample that was sequenced in a study of blood T cell repertoires in COVID-19. Profiling relied on immunoSEQ multiplex PCR, and the TCRdb table lists in-frame clones only, not all of them. The repertoire holds 55,000 to 70,000 clones, around nine tenths seen once, with 7.3% in the top ten. Sequenced material: peripheral blood. The receptors were sampled from a man aged 35 to 55 with COVID-19, enrolled during active disease.

This clone was observed a single time. This chain links TRBV12-3 or TRBV12-4 with TRBJ1-1, with D perhaps matching TRBD1 (5 bases). V lost 2 bases and J 8 bases, leaving 9 bases between the germline ends. This CDR3 has 12 residues. The CDR3 loop reads CASSLSTGEAFF. The DNA of the CDR3 is TGTGCCAGCAGTTTATCAACAGGCGAAGCTTTCTTT.

V gene TRBV5-5 combines with J gene TRBJ1-2, with D tentatively TRBD1 (5 bases). The CDR3 is 14 residues long. V lost 4 bases to trimming and J lost 6 bases, with 16 bases between them. Germline CDR1 reads SGHKS; CDR2 reads YYEKEE (reference sequence). The CDR3 region is CASSRIDGGNGYTF. CDR3 nucleotides: TGTGCCAGCAGCCGGATCGACGGGGGGAATGGCTACACCTTC. Full variable domain (outside the CDR3, taken from reference TRBV5-5 and TRBJ1-2): DAGVTQSPTHLIKTRGQQVTLRCSPISGHKSVSWYQQVLGQGPQFIFQYYEKEERGRGNFPDRFSARQFPNYSSELNVNALLLGDSALYLCASSRIDGGNGYTFGSGTRLTVV.

The V and J genes are TRBV7-7 and TRBJ2-3; the D is unclear. V dropped 1 base and J dropped 0 bases, with 8 bases sitting between them. This CDR3 has 15 amino acids. Germline assignment: CDR1 SSHAT and CDR2 FNYEAQ (reference sequence). CDR3 nucleotide sequence: TGTGCCAGCAGCTTAGACGAAACTAGCACAGATACGCAGTATTTT. It specifies CASSLDETSTDTQYF.

This clone was detected only once. V and J are TRBV5-6 and TRBJ1-2; 10 positions match TRBD1. The CDR3 sequence is 16 residues long. Germline V CDR1 and CDR2: SGHDT, YYEEEE. V shed 4 bases and J 4 bases; nucleotides not matched to a gene: 10. The CDR3 region is CASSNEGQGPFYGYTF. The CDR3 nucleotides read TGTGCCAGCAGCAACGAGGGACAGGGGCCCTTCTATGGCTACACCTTC.

DNA of the CDR3: TGTGCCAGCAGCCTATCCGATGAGGGGGCAGATCAGCCCCAGCATTTT. This sequence encodes CASSLSDEGADQPQHF. The chain carries TRBV5-7 and TRBJ1-5; 7 nucleotides line up with TRBD1. TRBV5-7 is an ORF, with its function uncertain. The CDR3 is 16 amino acids. V lost 4 bases to trimming and J lost 5 bases; unmatched junction nucleotides: 12.

CDR3 nucleotide sequence: TGTGCCAGCAGCGTAGCTATCGGGGGTTACGAGCAGTACTTC. Amino acid sequence: CASSVAIGGYEQYF. The J gene is TRBJ2-7, the V gene TRBV9, with TRBD2 as a possible D gene (6 bases). V was pared by 0 bases and J by 4 bases, with 11 bases between. The CDR3 contains 14 residues. Looked up from germline, CDR1 is SGDLS and CDR2 is YYNGEE.

The chain has TRBV5-6 and TRBJ1-2; D possibly corresponds to TRBD1 (6 bases). V lost 0 bases, J lost 2 bases, and 11 bases lay in between. This CDR3 has 15 residues. CDR1 SGHDT and CDR2 YYEEEE come from the germline V gene. The CDR3 DNA reads as TGTGCCAGCAGCTTGGTAGACAGGATAAACTATGGCTACACCTTC. It encodes CASSLVDRINYGYTF.

V gene TRBV2 combines with J gene TRBJ2-2; D is uncertain. The length of the CDR3 is 13 residues. Germline loops: CDR1 SNHLY, CDR2 FYNNEI. V was clipped by 4 bases and J by 4 bases, with 7 bases between them. The CDR3 spells CASSGLTTGELFF. The CDR3 DNA reads TGTGCCAGCAGTGGACTGACCACCGGGGAGCTGTTTTTT.

V is TRBV10-1 and J is TRBJ2-3; D not certain. V lost 0 bases, J lost 6 bases, and 10 bases lay in between. The germline V gene has CDR1 WNHNN and CDR2 SYGVQD (reference sequence). This CDR3 comprises 14 residues. The CDR3 loop is CASSESSLFDTQYF. The CDR3 DNA reads TGCGCCAGCAGTGAGTCGTCGTTGTTTGATACGCAGTATTTT.

The chain combines TRBV5-4 with TRBJ2-2, with D perhaps TRBD1 (5 bases). This CDR3 is built from 13 residues. Germline lookup yields CDR1 SGHNT and CDR2 YYREEE (reference sequence). V dropped 4 bases and J dropped 6 bases, with 10 bases sitting between them. For the CDR3, the DNA is TGTGCCAGCAGCCCCCCACAGGCCGGGGAGCTGTTTTTT. Protein sequence: CASSPPQAGELFF.

CDR3 DNA sequence: TGTGCCAGTCAAAACAGCAATCCCCTCTATGGCTACACCTTC. Its protein is CASQNSNPLYGYTF. The chain links TRBV19 to TRBJ1-2; D is undetermined. CDR3 size: 14 residues. V was cut by 8 bases and J by 4 bases, with 17 bases left in between. In germline, CDR1 is LNHDA, CDR2 SQIVND (reference sequence).

The chain carries TRBV5-1 and TRBJ2-5, with TRBD2 matching over 8 bases. Germline V gives CDR1 SGHRS, CDR2 YFSETQ. The trim removed 7 bases at V and 3 bases at J, leaving 2 bases unmatched. The CDR3 contains 12 residues. In DNA form, the CDR3 reads TGCGCCAGCTCAGCGGGGGAAGAGACCCAGTACTTC. This gives the protein CASSAGEETQYF.

The V gene is TRBV19, the J gene TRBJ2-1, with D hard to call. Trimming took off 3 bases at V and 5 bases at J, with 11 bases between the two ends. The CDR3 length is 14 residues. From germline, CDR1 is LNHDA and CDR2 SQIVND (reference sequence). CDR3 region: CASSISSSNNEQFF. For the CDR3, the DNA is TGTGCCAGTAGTATTTCATCTAGTAACAATGAGCAGTTCTTC.

This clone was found once. This rearrangement joins TRBV28 to TRBJ2-7; TRBD2 might be the D (5 bases). V was pared by 5 bases and J by 8 bases, with 16 bases between. The CDR3 is 13 amino acids. CDR1 and CDR2 from the germline V gene are MDHEN and SYDVKM. CDR3 nucleotide sequence: TGTGCCAGCAGTAGGAGCGGACCGCCGAAGCAGTACTTC. This gives the protein CASSRSGPPKQYF.

The chain links TRBV25-1 to TRBJ2-1; possible D gene TRBD2, 6 bases. The V and J ends lost 7 bases and 7 bases respectively, with 14 bases between them. The CDR3 extends over 13 amino acids. Per germline, CDR1 MGHDK and CDR2 SYGVNS. CDR3 sequence: CASTSGPGNEQFF. In DNA form, the CDR3 reads TGTGCCAGCACAAGCGGGCCGGGGAATGAGCAGTTCTTC.

The J gene is TRBJ2-3, the V gene TRBV5-1, with TRBD1 as a possible D gene (5 bases). This CDR3 is 16 amino acids long. In germline, CDR1 is SGHRS, CDR2 YFSETQ. With 4 bases removed from V and 1 base from J, the gap between germline ends came to 16 bases. In DNA form, the CDR3 reads TGCGCCAGCAGCGTGGAACAGGTAGATGGCACAGATACGCAGTATTTT. Amino acids: CASSVEQVDGTDTQYF. Filled out from reference TRBV5-1 and TRBJ2-3, the complete variable domain reads KAGVTQTPRYLIKTRGQQVTLSCSPISGHRSVSWYQQTPGQGLQFLFEYFSETQRNKGNFPGRFSGRQFSNSRSEMNVSTLELGDSALYLCASSVEQVDGTDTQYFGPGTRLTVL.

The DNA for the CDR3 is TGCAGCGTAACACAGGGCTGGGGGAACACTGAAGCTTTCTTT. Its protein product is CSVTQGWGNTEAFF. J is TRBJ1-1 and V is TRBV29-1; a weak D match, TRBD1 (6 bases). The CDR3 is 14 amino acids. Germline assignment: CDR1 SQVTM and CDR2 ANQGSEA. Trimming pared 6 bases from V and 1 base from J, leaving 15 bases between.

This clone was seen more than once but under ten times. This chain uses TRBV5-4 with TRBJ1-2, with no clear D. The CDR3 has 12 residues. Trimming stripped 4 bases from V and 8 bases from J, with 12 bases between. In germline, CDR1 is SGHNT, CDR2 YYREEE (reference sequence). CDR3 in DNA: TGTGCCAGCAGCATCGACTCGTCGGGCTACACCTTC. It is translated as CASSIDSSGYTF. Together with reference TRBV5-4 and TRBJ1-2, the CDR3 gives the full variable domain: ETGVTQSPTHLIKTRGQQVTLRCSSQSGHNTVSWYQQALGQGPQFIFQYYREEENGRGNFPPRFSGLQFPNYSSELNVNALELDDSALYLCASSIDSSGYTFGSGTRLTVV.

The chain recombines TRBV19 with TRBJ1-1, with D hard to call. Trimming removed 6 bases from V and 3 bases from J, with 14 bases in between. From germline, CDR1 is LNHDA and CDR2 SQIVND (reference sequence). The CDR3 consists of 14 residues. The DNA of the CDR3 is TGTGCCAGTAGCCGCGACTCTAAGGACACTGAAGCTTTCTTT. It yields the protein CASSRDSKDTEAFF.

The chain joins TRBV2 to TRBJ2-7; D is uncertain. The CDR3 extends over 12 amino acids. Trimming cost V 4 bases and J 3 bases, with 7 bases left between them. Germline values: CDR1 SNHLY, CDR2 FYNNEI. The CDR3 sequence is CASSATDYEQYF. CDR3 bases: TGTGCCAGCAGTGCTACCGACTACGAGCAGTACTTC.

The CDR3 here is CASQKLGQQSGNTIYF. Written as DNA, the CDR3 is TGTGCCAGTCAAAAGTTGGGACAGCAGTCTGGAAACACCATATATTTT. The rearrangement links TRBV19 to TRBJ1-3; 7 bases line up with TRBD1. Trimming took 8 bases from V and 1 from J; bases not matched to a gene: 11. This CDR3 is 16 amino acids long. The germline CDR1 and CDR2 sequences are LNHDA and SQIVND (reference sequence).

V usage is TRBV10-3 and J usage is TRBJ2-7; 8 bases are a match to TRBD2. The trim removed 1 base at V and 4 bases at J, leaving 9 bases unmatched. CDR3 length equals 16 residues. Germline V gives CDR1 ENHRY, CDR2 SYGVKD. CDR3 bases: TGTGCCATCAGTGAGTACAGTAGCGGGGAGGGTTACGAGCAGTACTTC. Protein product: CAISEYSSGEGYEQYF.